This T cell receptor beta chain comes out of a study of cytomegalovirus exposure and HLA in healthy donors. Regarding the study as a whole: A missense variant in DCLRE1C was later tied to TCR beta V- and J-gene trimming.

Concerning this clone: Its antigen is unidentified.

Primers for the PCR totalled 60 Vbeta and 13 Jbeta. Using immunoSEQ multiplex PCR, the repertoire was profiled, and TCRdb retains in-frame clones only, with some absent. The sample holds 150,000 to 200,000 clones, about 75% seen once. V lost 4 bases, J lost 0 bases, and 12 bases lay in between. Germline lookup yields CDR1 SNHLY and CDR2 FYNNEI. The CDR3 runs to 15 residues. V is TRBV2 and J is TRBJ1-1; a weak D match, TRBD1 (5 bases). The clonotype was recovered from a man aged 45-60 years in good health and CMV-seropositive. Sequencing was done on a sample of PBMCs. CDR3 DNA sequence: TGTGCCAGCAGTGCCCCCGGCAGGGTGAACACTGAAGCTTTCTTT. This codes for CASSAPGRVNTEAFF.